Presented here are 14 T cell receptor beta chains from one specimen sequenced in a study of blood T cells in healthy people across ages. The authors ran a second PCR of 7 to 11 cycles using a sample-barcoded 5' primer and a J-beta primer mix. One entry per CDR3 protein results from TCRdb running MiXCR on the 5' RACE reads. The sample yields about 680,000 distinct CDR3 sequences, around half seen once. Material: blood. The receptors were sampled from a woman aged 60 to 75 in good health.

This clonotype was detected only a few times. Its ends do not fully match the called genes, so a read error is possible. This rearrangement joins TRBV11-2 to TRBJ2-1; 8 bases map to TRBD1. CDR1 is SGHAT and CDR2 is FQNNGV in the germline V gene. There are 14 residues in the CDR3. CDR3 sequence: CAGSLQGGYNEQFF. CDR3 DNA sequence: TGTGCCGGCAGCTTACAGGGGGGTTACAATGAGCAGTTCTTC.

This clonotype was counted many times. A junction boundary mismatches the germline segment, possibly from a read error. CDR3 nucleotide sequence: TGTGCCAGCAGTTTGGGGGGGCTGGGTGAAAAACTGTTTTTT. This codes for CASSLGGLGEKLFF. V and J are TRBV5-1 and TRBJ1-4; D may be TRBD1 (6 bases). Germline V gene sequence: CDR1 SGHRS, CDR2 YFSETQ. The CDR3 is 14 residues long.

The chain is built from TRBV4-2 and TRBJ2-4, with a possible D match to TRBD2 (6 bases). Judging by the DNA end, TRBJ2-7 fits better; the J call may be wrong. The CDR3 contains 15 residues. Germline CDR1 LGHNA, CDR2 YNFKEQ. The CDR3 reads CASSQELGDFYEQYF. The CDR3 DNA reads TGTGCCAGCAGCCAAGAGCTAGGGGACTTCTACGAGCAGTACTTC.

The chain employs TRBV5-1 and TRBJ2-5; TRBD1 agrees at 7 bases. Looked up from germline, CDR1 is SGHRS and CDR2 is YFSETQ. The CDR3 sequence is 15 residues long. Trimming took 3 bases from V and 0 from J; bases not matched to a gene: 5. CDR3 sequence reads: CASSSNRGNQETQYF. Written as DNA, the CDR3 is TGCGCCAGCAGCTCCAACAGGGGAAACCAAGAGACCCAGTACTTC.

This chain connects TRBV9 to TRBJ2-7, with a tentative D call TRBD1 (7 bases). The DNA end lines up better with TRBJ2-5; the J call may be wrong. The CDR3 runs to 15 residues. Germline CDR1 is SGDLS and CDR2 is YYNGEE. CDR3 sequence: CASNTGEARGETQYF. The CDR3 DNA sequence: TGTGCCAGCAATACAGGGGAGGCTCGAGGAGAGACCCAGTACTTC.

This clonotype was detected a few times. The rearrangement joins TRBV7-9 to TRBJ1-2, with D unresolved. V lost 6 bases and J 2 bases, leaving 13 bases between the germline ends. This CDR3 is 14 amino acids long. Germline CDR1 SEHNR, CDR2 FQNEAQ (reference sequence). The CDR3 sequence is CASSFGPANYGYTF. The CDR3 region has the DNA TGTGCCAGCAGTTTCGGCCCGGCAAACTATGGCTACACCTTC.

This clonotype has ten or more counts. Here the CDR3 reads CASSPDYSYNEQFF. Written as DNA, the CDR3 is TGTGCCAGCAGCCCGGACTACTCCTACAATGAGCAGTTCTTC. The rearrangement uses TRBV7-2 and TRBJ2-1; tentatively, D is TRBD2 (6 bases). There are 14 residues in the CDR3. V was pared by 5 bases and J by 0 bases, with 8 bases between. Germline loops: CDR1 SGHTA, CDR2 FQGNSA.

The gene calls are TRBV12-3 or TRBV12-4 and TRBJ2-7, with 8 bases matching TRBD1. The CDR3 is 15 residues long. The V gene end was trimmed by 3 bases and the J gene end by 0 bases; junction bases not matched to a gene: 4. The CDR3 coding sequence is TGTGCCAGCAGTTTTGGACAGGGCTTCTCCTACGAGCAGTACTTC. It codes for CASSFGQGFSYEQYF.

The chain carries TRBV7-2 and TRBJ2-1, with 9 bases fitting TRBD2. The junction had 7 bases not matched to a gene; V was cut back by 0 bases and J by 4 bases. Germline V gene lookup returns CDR1 SGHTA and CDR2 FQGNSA. CDR3 length: 17 amino acids. The CDR3 sequence: CASSLAGGAGGYNEQFF. The CDR3 nucleotides are TGTGCCAGCAGCTTAGCGGGCGGGGCGGGAGGGTACAATGAGCAGTTCTTC. Full variable domain (missing parts from reference TRBV7-2 and TRBJ2-1): GAGVSQSPSNKVTEKGKDVELRCDPISGHTALYWYRQSLGQGLEFLIYFQGNSAPDKSGLPSDRFSAERTGGSVSTLTIQRTQQEDSAVYLCASSLAGGAGGYNEQFFGPGTRLTVL.

This clonotype has only a few counts. V and J are TRBV20-1 and TRBJ2-1; D gene unclear. The CDR3 extends over 16 amino acids. Trimming pared 6 bases from V and 0 bases from J, leaving 18 bases between. Germline CDR1 DFQATT, CDR2 SNEGSKA (reference sequence). This CDR3 is CSATARTRSSYNEQFF. The CDR3 coding sequence is TGCAGTGCGACCGCTAGGACGAGAAGCTCCTACAATGAGCAGTTCTTC.

The rearrangement joins TRBV7-2 to TRBJ2-5; D call uncertain. Trimming removed 1 base from V and 6 bases from J, with 6 bases in between. The germline CDR1 and CDR2 sequences are SGHTA and FQGNSA. The CDR3 consists of 12 residues. In DNA, the CDR3 is TGTGCCAGCAGCTTAGTAGGTCAGACCCAGTACTTC. It is translated as CASSLVGQTQYF. Combining the CDR3 with reference TRBV7-2 and TRBJ2-5 gives the whole variable domain GAGVSQSPSNKVTEKGKDVELRCDPISGHTALYWYRQSLGQGLEFLIYFQGNSAPDKSGLPSDRFSAERTGGSVSTLTIQRTQQEDSAVYLCASSLVGQTQYFGPGTRLLVL.

This rearrangement joins TRBV5-1 to TRBJ2-7; D not resolved. The CDR3 consists of 14 residues. Germline CDR1 and CDR2: SGHRS and YFSETQ. Trimming shortened V by 0 bases and J by 4 bases, and 11 bases separated the two germline ends. CDR3 bases: TGCGCCAGCAGCTTGGGCCCACTCGGATACGAGCAGTACTTC. Translated: CASSLGPLGYEQYF. The full variable domain, in which reference TRBV5-1 and TRBJ2-7 provide the parts outside the CDR3, is KAGVTQTPRYLIKTRGQQVTLSCSPISGHRSVSWYQQTPGQGLQFLFEYFSETQRNKGNFPGRFSGRQFSNSRSEMNVSTLELGDSALYLCASSLGPLGYEQYFGPGTRLTVT.

This clonotype was counted between two and nine times. This chain joins TRBV30 and TRBJ2-7; D uncertain. This CDR3 is built from 13 residues. The germline V gene encodes CDR1 GTSNPN and CDR2 SVGIG (reference sequence). Trimming shortened V by 1 base and J by 2 bases, and 9 bases separated the two germline ends. DNA for the CDR3: TGTGCCTGGAGTGAGGCTTACGCCTACGAGCAGTACTTC. This gives the protein CAWSEAYAYEQYF.

V gene TRBV28 combines with J gene TRBJ2-7; the D gene is possibly TRBD2 (5 bases). The V and J ends lost 4 bases and 2 bases respectively, with 18 bases between them. The CDR3 has 16 residues. The V gene's germline CDR1 is MDHEN and CDR2 SYDVKM. As DNA, the CDR3 is TGTGCCAGCAGTTCCCCGGGAAGGACTCGTCCCTACGAGCAGTACTTC. It codes for CASSSPGRTRPYEQYF.